The present entry profiles one T cell receptor (beta chain) with its context. This entry belongs to a study of control samples from healthy donors and cancer patients. Produced via immunoSEQ multiplex PCR; TCRdb's table is partial and in-frame only. This sample has 150,000 or so clones, with around nine tenths found just once. Germline V lookup: CDR1 SGHRS, CDR2 YFSETQ. The CDR3 loop spans 18 amino acids. Trimming removed 0 bases from V and 5 bases from J; junction bases left unmatched: 14. The receptor comes from a man aged 35-49 years in good health. The chain uses TRBV5-1 and TRBJ2-3; 8 nucleotides line up with TRBD1. Sequencing was performed on blood. This CDR3 reads CASSLAGGGRGLGDTQYF. The CDR3 region has the DNA TGCGCCAGCAGCTTGGCCGGGGGCGGCAGGGGGCTGGGAGATACGCAGTATTTT.